This T cell receptor beta chain was found in a study of breast tumors, draining lymph nodes, adjacent tissues. Findings and limits, study-wide: Tumor repertoires ranked between lymph nodes and nontumor tissue in diversity, with V and J gene preferences.

Germline CDR1 is SGHDN and CDR2 is FVKESK. CDR3 length: 13 amino acids. V was cut by 1 base and J by 2 bases, with 6 bases left in between. From the multiplex PCR reads, TCRdb called clonotypes with MiXCR, one entry per CDR3 protein. The table lists about 16,000 distinct CDR3 sequences, approximately 42% of them singletons. As to this clonotype: Its antigen is still unknown.

The sample consisted of tumor-adjacent breast tissue. The V gene is TRBV14, the J gene TRBJ2-7, with D unclear. This clonotype was sampled from a female donor with breast cancer. Some clones in this sample may be carry-over from other donors' samples. CDR3: CASSQVHAYEQYF. CDR3 DNA sequence: TGTGCCAGCAGCCAAGTACACGCCTACGAGCAGTACTTC.